A single sample gave rise to the 16 T cell receptor beta chains below, sequenced in a study of T cells in Graves' hyperthyroidism and ophthalmopathy. TCR beta CDR3 regions were amplified from RNA. Carried out on the TCR CDR3, a first-round RT-PCR used the HTBI primer set. TCRdb fed the multiplex PCR reads into MiXCR, producing one record per CDR3 protein. The repertoire holds approximately 420,000 distinct CDR3 sequences, with around 13% as singletons. The sample was blood. These receptor sequences come from a woman between 18 and 29 years old with Graves' hyperthyroidism.

This clonotype appeared many times. The gene calls are TRBV3-1 and TRBJ2-5; 9 nucleotides align to TRBD1. In germline, CDR1 is LGHDT, CDR2 YNNKEL (reference sequence). The junction had 14 bases not matched to a gene; V was cut back by 2 bases and J by 4 bases. The CDR3 contains 18 residues. The CDR3 here is CASSQSTWGQGLGETQYF. For the CDR3, the DNA is TGTGCCAGCAGCCAATCGACGTGGGGACAGGGTTTAGGAGAGACCCAGTACTTC.

This clonotype occurred many times. This sequence joins TRBV18 and TRBJ1-1; D not certain. CDR3 length equals 13 residues. The V end lost 2 bases, the J end lost 1 base, and 5 bases lay between the germline ends. Germline values: CDR1 KGHSH, CDR2 LQKENI. In DNA form, the CDR3 reads TGTGCCAGCTCACCAAAGGGGAACACTGAAGCTTTCTTT. This translates into CASSPKGNTEAFF.

This clonotype was observed a few times. CDR3 in amino acids: CASSPDISNEKLFF. CDR3 DNA: TGTGCCAGCAGTCCCGACATCAGCAATGAAAAACTGTTTTTT. The chain is built from TRBV28 and TRBJ1-4; D is uncertain. In germline, CDR1 is MDHEN, CDR2 SYDVKM. The CDR3 covers 14 residues. V dropped 5 bases and J dropped 5 bases, with 12 bases sitting between them.

The rearrangement joins TRBV14 to TRBJ2-5; no clear D gene. The V gene's germline CDR1 is SGHDN and CDR2 FVKESK. The CDR3 sequence is 14 residues long. The germline V and J ends were trimmed by 2 bases and 5 bases, with 12 bases remaining between them. CDR3 DNA: TGTGCCAGCAGCCAATGGCCTGAGTGGGAGACCCAGTACTTC. Its translation: CASSQWPEWETQYF.

This clonotype was counted only a few times. The chain has TRBV25-1 and TRBJ1-2; D gene ambiguous. The germline gives CDR1 MGHDK, CDR2 SYGVNS. The V end was cut by 0 bases, the J end by 4 bases, with 9 bases between. The CDR3 has 14 residues. DNA of the CDR3: TGTGCCAGCAGTGAATACCGGCAGAGCTATGGCTACACCTTC. Protein: CASSEYRQSYGYTF.

This clonotype came up many times. The chain recombines TRBV7-2 with TRBJ1-1; D not certain. The V gene lost 5 bases and the J gene lost 3 bases, with 10 bases spanning the gap. The CDR3 sequence is 13 residues long. Germline V gives CDR1 SGHTA, CDR2 FQGNSA. DNA of the CDR3: TGTGCCAGCAGCCGAGACGGTGACACTGAAGCTTTCTTT. This encodes CASSRDGDTEAFF.

This clonotype came up many times. The V gene is TRBV11-2, the J gene TRBJ2-5; 8 bases align to TRBD2. The CDR3 spans 19 residues. V trimming: 5 bases; J trimming: 5 bases; junction bases outside the gene matches: 22. CDR1 is SGHAT and CDR2 is FQNNGV in the germline V gene. The CDR3 loop is CASSELAGLALSDRETQYF. The CDR3, as DNA: TGTGCCAGCAGCGAGTTAGCAGGACTAGCCCTGTCCGATCGTGAGACCCAGTACTTC.

This clonotype was detected many times. The chain employs TRBV4-1 and TRBJ2-1, with D possibly TRBD2 on 5 matching bases. Germline CDR1 MGHRA, CDR2 YSYEKL. V was clipped by 4 bases and J by 0 bases, with 16 bases between them. The CDR3 contains 17 residues. The CDR3 reads CASSPWEQEDSYNEQFF. The CDR3 nucleotides are TGCGCCAGCAGCCCTTGGGAGCAGGAGGACTCCTACAATGAGCAGTTCTTC.

The chain recombines TRBV5-1 with TRBJ1-4, with 9 bases that match TRBD1. V lost 3 bases and J lost 13; bases outside the gene matches: 4. The CDR3 runs 12 residues. From germline, CDR1 is SGHRS and CDR2 YFSETQ. This CDR3 is CASSSDRGRLFF. The CDR3 coding sequence is TGCGCCAGCAGCTCGGACAGGGGCAGACTGTTTTTT.

This clonotype was found many times. The rearrangement joins TRBV12-3 or TRBV12-4 to TRBJ1-4, with D possibly TRBD1 on 5 matching bases. This CDR3 is 14 amino acids long. Trimming took 6 bases from V and 2 from J, leaving 10 bases between them. CDR3 sequence reads: CASRRRGTNEKLFF. The DNA of the CDR3 is TGTGCCAGCAGACGACGGGGGACTAATGAAAAACTGTTTTTT.

The V and J genes are TRBV24-1 and TRBJ1-3, with unresolved D. CDR1 KGHDR and CDR2 SFDVKD come from the germline V gene. Trimming stripped 3 bases from V and 4 bases from J, with 9 bases between. The length of the CDR3 is 14 residues. The CDR3 nucleotides read TGTGCCACCAGTGATCTTAAGGACGGAAACACCATATATTTT. This sequence encodes CATSDLKDGNTIYF.

Only a few counts were recorded for this clonotype. The chain carries TRBV7-3 and TRBJ2-3; 8 bases align to TRBD1. The germline gives CDR1 SGHTA, CDR2 FQGTGA. V was clipped by 5 bases and J by 3 bases; unmatched bases: 4. The CDR3 extends over 14 amino acids. The CDR3 DNA follows: TGTGCCAGCAGCCGACAGGGGTTGACAGATACGCAGTATTTT. Its protein product is CASSRQGLTDTQYF.

This clonotype has at least ten counts. The chain carries TRBV27 and TRBJ1-1, with 7 bases matching TRBD1. The CDR3 loop spans 17 amino acids. Germline values: CDR1 MNHEY, CDR2 SMNVEV (reference sequence). J gave up 2 bases and V 5 bases, and 14 bases lay outside the gene matches. This CDR3 is CASSAITGESANTEAFF. The CDR3 DNA is TGTGCCAGCAGTGCAATTACAGGGGAATCCGCAAACACTGAAGCTTTCTTT.

The chain links TRBV5-1 to TRBJ1-2; 8 bases fit TRBD1. The germline CDR1 and CDR2 sequences are SGHRS and YFSETQ. V dropped 4 bases and J dropped 7; count of bases not matched to a gene: 12. CDR3 length equals 15 residues. The CDR3 nucleotides are TGCGCCAGCAGCCCGAATCCCGGGACAGGAGGTGGCTACACCTTC. Its translation: CASSPNPGTGGGYTF.

The chain has TRBV29-1 and TRBJ2-1; no clear D gene. The ends were cut back, 1 base at V and 7 bases at J, with 11 bases in the middle. The CDR3 extends over 13 amino acids. Germline V gene lookup returns CDR1 SQVTM and CDR2 ANQGSEA. The CDR3 DNA follows: TGCAGCGTTGAAGTTTTTGGTGGAAATGAGCAGTTCTTC. Amino acid sequence: CSVEVFGGNEQFF.

This clonotype was recorded many times. The genes are TRBV6-1 and TRBJ1-4; D not certain. V shed 1 base and J shed 1 base, with 7 bases lying between them. The CDR3 is made up of 15 amino acids. Germline-derived CDR1 and CDR2 are MNHNS and SASEGT. The CDR3 protein is CASSEGGRTNEKLFF. CDR3 coding DNA: TGTGCCAGCAGTGAAGGAGGCAGAACTAATGAAAAACTGTTTTTT.